The entry below describes one TCR beta chain. Its antigen target is currently unknown. No per-base quality is available; no much larger clone lies one base away. The germline V gene specifies SGHRS as CDR1 and YFSETQ as CDR2. The V end loses 4 bases and the J end loses 0 bases, and a stretch of 5 bases separates them. From its cysteine to its phenylalanine, the CDR3 spans 13 amino acids. The DNA shown is the 39-base CDR3, in frame from base 1. The immunoSEQ Assay, a bias-controlled multiplex PCR, was used to amplify TCRbeta CDR3 regions from genomic DNA. As for the original processing: Within the assay, amplification of reference gene primers was used to estimate how many nucleated cells each sample contained. Sequence reads were collapsed and filtered to measure the absolute abundance of every unique TCRbeta CDR3 rearrangement. For each sample, productive Simpson clonality was calculated as the square root of Simpson's diversity index over productive rearrangements. TCRdb stores this immuneACCESS table with in-frame sequences only. Part of the clones is absent; in the studies checked, under half of the shortfall reflects unresolved V genes, and no reason is known for the rest. V and J calls and clone size come straight from that table; D and trimming were deduced from the DNA. The sample table contains 80,000 or so clones; only one count was recorded for 86% of them. Over 15% of the sample is in the top ten clones.

The collaborating institutions used their own protocols to collect whole blood in K2EDTA tubes. Collaborator samples were shipped for TCRbeta analysis as frozen whole blood, isolated PBMCs, or DNA extracted from either sample type. These data belong to a study of blood T cell repertoires in COVID-19 (TCRdb year 2020). Broadly, across the study: Collaborator samples came from the United States, Italy and Spain and covered acute and convalescent phases of COVID-19. The material from the prospective study consisted of cDNA or gDNA derived from T cells, B-cell-depleted T cells, or PBMCs. Deeply sampled blood TCRbeta repertoires from subjects exposed to, actively infected with, or recovered from COVID-19 were included in the dataset. The repertoires were released in a freely available public database meant as a resource for research on the immune response to SARS-CoV-2. The samples were drawn from the first 160 participants of the ongoing ImmuneRACE study and from 950 to 1,500 subjects provided by 6 global collaborators. Nearly every sample came with metadata listing a de-identified subject ID, COVID-19 status, age in years and sex. HLA class I and class II types, where available, came from metadata supplied by the sample provider rather than from assay-based typing. Results and caveats for the whole study, not just this receptor: How much clinical and demographic metadata was included differed by source and by participant, and the metadata was provided uncurated.

This TCR came from a human donor in a cohort sampled during active COVID-19. The V and J segments used are TRBV5-1 and TRBJ1-5, with the D gene call left open. The specimen sequenced was peripheral blood. The CDR3 region reads CASSRDSNQPQHF. In nucleotides, the sequence is TGCGCCAGCAGCCGAGATAGCAATCAGCCCCAGCATTTT.